Presented here are 14 T cell receptor beta chains from one specimen sequenced in a study of human T cells and chemical hapten exposure. The time point is: patch test 2, 6 weeks after DPC sensitization. Treatment denoted: therapeutic diphenylcyclopropenone sensitization with weekly scalp DPC. Using its own MiXCR run on the RACE reads, TCRdb lists one record per CDR3 protein. The sample records approximately 350,000 distinct CDR3 sequences, just under 6.5% being singletons. The starting material was whole blood, obtained in connection with sensitization to the hapten diphenylcyclopropenone (DPC). The receptors shown here come from a woman aged 18-29 years with alopecia areata. Some clones in this sample may be carry-over from other donors' samples.

The rearrangement links TRBV19 to TRBJ2-7; D unclear. Germline CDR1 is LNHDA and CDR2 is SQIVND (reference sequence). CDR3 length equals 11 residues. The V end lost 4 bases, the J end lost 5 bases, and 6 bases lay between the germline ends. CDR3 sequence: CASSNFDEQYF. CDR3 nucleotides: TGTGCCAGTAGTAATTTTGACGAGCAGTACTTC.

This clonotype appeared a few times. The rearrangement joins TRBV12-3 or TRBV12-4 to TRBJ2-2, with 7 positions matching TRBD1. The CDR3 spans 14 residues. J was trimmed by 7 bases and V by 7 bases; bases with no gene match: 9. The CDR3: CASIPTGSVGELFF. The DNA of the CDR3 is TGTGCCAGCATCCCGACAGGGTCGGTCGGGGAGCTGTTTTTT.

This clonotype was observed a few times. This chain uses TRBV10-3 with TRBJ1-4; TRBD1 might be the D (5 bases). The CDR3 loop spans 13 amino acids. CDR1 and CDR2 from the germline V gene are ENHRY and SYGVKD. Between the trimmed V and J ends, which lost 8 bases and 3 bases, there was a span of 10 bases. CDR3 nucleotide sequence: TGTGCCATCGCTTCAGGGCCTAATGAAAAACTGTTTTTT. Translation: CAIASGPNEKLFF.

The chain couples TRBV28 to TRBJ2-7; 8 positions agree with TRBD1. Looked up from germline, CDR1 is MDHEN and CDR2 is SYDVKM. With 4 bases clipped from V and 2 bases from J, the junction kept 4 bases outside the gene matches. The CDR3 covers 14 residues. Written as DNA, the CDR3 is TGTGCCAGCAGTTCACGGACAGGGACCTACGAGCAGTACTTC. Protein sequence: CASSSRTGTYEQYF.

The V gene is TRBV5-6, the J gene TRBJ1-1; TRBD1 might be the D (6 bases). From germline, CDR1 is SGHDT and CDR2 YYEEEE. This CDR3 is built from 18 residues. Trimming cost V 1 base and J 5 bases, with 24 bases left between them. The CDR3 protein is CASSLFYRTVGDETEAFF. As DNA, the CDR3 is TGTGCCAGCAGCTTGTTTTATCGGACAGTAGGGGATGAAACTGAAGCTTTCTTT.

This chain uses TRBV27 with TRBJ1-6, with 7 bases fitting TRBD1. V shed 0 bases, J shed 10 bases, and the junction held 6 bases outside the gene matches. The germline gives CDR1 MNHEY, CDR2 SMNVEV (reference sequence). The CDR3 is 15 amino acids. The CDR3 region is CASSLSQGEGSPLHF. CDR3 bases: TGTGCCAGCAGTTTATCCCAGGGGGAGGGATCACCCCTCCACTTT.

Many counts were recorded for this clonotype. CDR3 sequence (DNA): TGTGCCAGCAGCGTCAAAACCTCTGGGGCCAACGTCCTGACTTTC. It encodes CASSVKTSGANVLTF. V usage is TRBV5-8 and J usage is TRBJ2-6; D is undetermined. Germline CDR1 and CDR2: SGHTS and YDEGEE. The CDR3 is 15 residues long. V was shortened by 4 bases and J by 0 bases, with 8 bases between the two germline ends.

The table lists this clonotype with a few counts. The chain is built from TRBV10-3 and TRBJ2-3, with D possibly TRBD2 on 6 matching bases. The ends were cut back, 6 bases at V and 2 bases at J, with 18 bases in the middle. The CDR3 is made up of 16 amino acids. Germline V gene data show CDR1 as ENHRY and CDR2 as SYGVKD. The CDR3 bases are TGTGCCATCAGCGAGGGAGGACAAAGAATCACAGATACGCAGTATTTT. This translates into CAISEGGQRITDTQYF.

The chain recombines TRBV7-8 with TRBJ1-2; 7 bases fit TRBD1. Germline assignment: CDR1 SGHVS and CDR2 FQNEAQ. This CDR3 is built from 16 residues. Unmatched junction bases numbered 11, after V lost 4 bases and J lost 3 bases. CDR3: CASSSTLTGLDYGYTF. DNA for the CDR3: TGTGCCAGCAGCTCTACATTGACAGGGCTGGACTATGGCTACACCTTC.

This chain uses TRBV20-1 with TRBJ2-2, with D perhaps matching TRBD2 (5 bases). The germline V gene has CDR1 DFQATT and CDR2 SNEGSKA (reference sequence). Trimming took 4 bases from V and 3 from J, leaving 12 bases between them. The CDR3 loop spans 14 amino acids. CDR3 DNA: TGCAGTGCTACCCCCGGGATCGACACCGGGGAGCTGTTTTTT. It codes for CSATPGIDTGELFF.

The DNA of the CDR3 is TGTGCCAGCGGCTCCACTATCACCAATGAGCAGTTCTTC. Its translation is CASGSTITNEQFF. The chain carries TRBV3-1 and TRBJ2-1, with D unresolved. The V end was cut by 8 bases, the J end by 6 bases, with 14 bases between. CDR1 and CDR2 (germline): LGHDT, YNNKEL (reference sequence). CDR3 length: 13 amino acids.

This clonotype was seen ten or more times. V gene TRBV7-9 combines with J gene TRBJ1-1; TRBD1 is a possible D gene (6 bases). The CDR3 length is 12 residues. V was clipped by 5 bases and J by 7 bases, with 11 bases between them. Germline V CDR1 and CDR2: SEHNR, FQNEAQ (reference sequence). The CDR3 DNA is TGTGCCAGCAGCCCTACACAGGGTGAAGCTTTCTTT. Amino acid sequence: CASSPTQGEAFF.

This clonotype occurred a few times. The rearrangement uses TRBV11-3 and TRBJ1-3; the D is unclear. The CDR3 covers 15 residues. The V and J ends lost 5 bases and 0 bases respectively, with 11 bases between them. From germline, CDR1 is SGHNT and CDR2 YENEEA. The CDR3 reads CASSLSSVSGNTIYF. The DNA for the CDR3 is TGTGCCAGCAGCCTGTCATCGGTCTCTGGAAACACCATATATTTT.

The J gene is TRBJ1-5, the V gene TRBV20-1; 7 bases map to TRBD1. Germline V gene data show CDR1 as DFQATT and CDR2 as SNEGSKA (reference sequence). V was clipped by 4 bases and J by 1 base; unmatched bases: 10. CDR3 size: 16 residues. In DNA form, the CDR3 reads TGCAGTGCTATCGGTATAGGGGGCAGGAGCAATCAGCCCCAGCATTTT. Protein sequence: CSAIGIGGRSNQPQHF.